The entry below describes one T cell receptor (beta chain). The antigen is undetermined. This entry belongs to a study of T cell repertoires in cytomegalovirus infection. Across the study: The study used recently identified HLA-C-restricted and well-studied HLA-B-restricted CMV epitopes. CMV infection together with matching HLA type was indicated by public TCR beta signatures.

Findings and caveats of the study: Across the ex vivo response, the dominant clonotypes were HLA-C-restricted CMV-specific TCR beta clonotypes.

V lost 1 base to trimming and J lost 10 bases, with 14 bases between them. Germline V gives CDR1 LNHDA, CDR2 SQIVND (reference sequence). CDR3 length: 14 residues. Using its own MiXCR run on the reads, TCRdb lists one record per CDR3 protein. The table records hundreds of thousands of distinct CDR3 sequences, almost 30% of them present only once. This material consisted of cultured PBMCs, taken from culture after CMV antigen stimulation. The sequence came from a human donor in good health (CMV status not recorded). Some clones in this sample may be carry-over from other donors' samples. The chain has TRBV19 and TRBJ1-5; D not certain. This chain's CDR3 is CASSIGSDYQPQHF. The CDR3 DNA sequence: TGTGCCAGTAGTATAGGCAGTGACTACCAACCCCAGCATTTT.